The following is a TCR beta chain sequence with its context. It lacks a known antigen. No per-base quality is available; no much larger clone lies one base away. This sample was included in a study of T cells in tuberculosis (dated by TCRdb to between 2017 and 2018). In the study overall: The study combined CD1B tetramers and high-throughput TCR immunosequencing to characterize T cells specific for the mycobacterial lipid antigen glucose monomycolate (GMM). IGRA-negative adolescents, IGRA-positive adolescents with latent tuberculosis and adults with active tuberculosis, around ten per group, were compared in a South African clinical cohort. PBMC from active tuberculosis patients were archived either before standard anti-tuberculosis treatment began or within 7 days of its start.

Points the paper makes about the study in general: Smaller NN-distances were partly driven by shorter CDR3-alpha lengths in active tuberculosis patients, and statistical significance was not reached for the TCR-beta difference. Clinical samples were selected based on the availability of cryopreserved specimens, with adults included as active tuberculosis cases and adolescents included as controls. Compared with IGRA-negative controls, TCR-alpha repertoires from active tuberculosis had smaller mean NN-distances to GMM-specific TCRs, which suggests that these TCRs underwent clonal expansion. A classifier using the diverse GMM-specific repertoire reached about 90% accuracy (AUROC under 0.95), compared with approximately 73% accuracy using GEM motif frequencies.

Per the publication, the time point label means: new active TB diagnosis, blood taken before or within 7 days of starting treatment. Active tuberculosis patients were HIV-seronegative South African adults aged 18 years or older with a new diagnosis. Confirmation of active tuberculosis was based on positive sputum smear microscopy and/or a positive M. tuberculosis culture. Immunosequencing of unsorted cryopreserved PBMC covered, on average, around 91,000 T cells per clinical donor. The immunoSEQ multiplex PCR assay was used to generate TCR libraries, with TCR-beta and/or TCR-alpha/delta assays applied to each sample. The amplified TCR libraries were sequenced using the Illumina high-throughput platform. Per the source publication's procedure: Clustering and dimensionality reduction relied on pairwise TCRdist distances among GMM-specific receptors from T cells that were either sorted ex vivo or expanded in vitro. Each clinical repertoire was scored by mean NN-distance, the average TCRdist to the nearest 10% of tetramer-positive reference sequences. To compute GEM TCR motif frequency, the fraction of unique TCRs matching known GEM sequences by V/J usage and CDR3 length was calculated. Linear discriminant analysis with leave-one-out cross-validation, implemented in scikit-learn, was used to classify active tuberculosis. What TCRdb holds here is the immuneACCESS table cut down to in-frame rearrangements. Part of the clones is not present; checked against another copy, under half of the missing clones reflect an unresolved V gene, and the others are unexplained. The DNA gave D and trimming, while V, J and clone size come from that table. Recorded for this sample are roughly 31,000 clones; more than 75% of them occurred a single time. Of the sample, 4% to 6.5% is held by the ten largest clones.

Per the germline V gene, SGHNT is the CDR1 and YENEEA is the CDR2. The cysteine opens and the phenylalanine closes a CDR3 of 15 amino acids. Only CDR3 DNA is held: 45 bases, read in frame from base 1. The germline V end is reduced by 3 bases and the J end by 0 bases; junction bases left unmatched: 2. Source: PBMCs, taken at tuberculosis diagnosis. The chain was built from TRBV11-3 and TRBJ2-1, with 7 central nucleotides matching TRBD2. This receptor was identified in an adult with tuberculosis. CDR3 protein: CASSLGGSSYNEQFF. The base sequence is TGTGCCAGCAGCTTGGGCGGGAGCTCCTACAATGAGCAGTTCTTC.